This TCR beta chain was retrieved from a study of PD-1 blockade in classical Hodgkin lymphoma. From germline, CDR1 is SQVTM and CDR2 ANQGSEA. With V trimmed by 8 bases and J by 8 bases, 13 bases remained unmatched. There are 14 residues in the CDR3. This clone was counted a single time. Only in-frame clones appear in the TCRdb table, and some are missing; sequencing was by immunoSEQ multiplex PCR. The sample has around 35,000 clones, 88% seen once; the top ten hold about 7.8%. Every patient experienced relapse after autologous stem cell transplantation, and brentuximab vedotin exposure varied. This clonotype was obtained from a human donor with classical Hodgkin lymphoma. This chain links TRBV29-1 with TRBJ2-1; 9 positions match TRBD1. The source material was peripheral blood mononuclear cells (PBMCs), sampled before the second cycle of nivolumab. The CDR3 spells CSPMGTGKRDEQFF. The CDR3 DNA reads as TGCAGCCCCATGGGGACAGGGAAGAGGGATGAGCAGTTCTTC.